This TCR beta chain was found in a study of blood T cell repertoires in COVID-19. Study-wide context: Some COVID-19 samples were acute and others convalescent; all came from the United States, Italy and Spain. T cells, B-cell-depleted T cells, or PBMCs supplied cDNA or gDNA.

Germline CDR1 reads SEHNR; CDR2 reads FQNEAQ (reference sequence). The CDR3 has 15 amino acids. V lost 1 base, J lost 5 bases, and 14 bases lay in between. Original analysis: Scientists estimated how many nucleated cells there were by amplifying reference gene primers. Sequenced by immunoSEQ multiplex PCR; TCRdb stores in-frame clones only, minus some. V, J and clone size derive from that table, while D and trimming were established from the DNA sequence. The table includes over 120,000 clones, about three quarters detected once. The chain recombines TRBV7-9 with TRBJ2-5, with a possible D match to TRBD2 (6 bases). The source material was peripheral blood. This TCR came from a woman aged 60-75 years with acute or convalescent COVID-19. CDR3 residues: CASSLDGGIRETQYF. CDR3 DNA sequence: TGTGCCAGCAGCTTAGATGGGGGGATTCGGGAGACCCAGTACTTC.